A single T cell receptor (beta chain) is shown here with its context. Only in-frame clones appear in the TCRdb table, and some are missing; sequencing was by immunoSEQ multiplex PCR. The sample carries approximately 300,000 clones, around 85% recorded once. This sample was included in a study of blood T cell repertoires in COVID-19. The ends lost 0 bases at V and 5 bases at J; junction bases unmatched: 7. This CDR3 is 15 amino acids long. Germline V gives CDR1 SGDLS, CDR2 YYNGEE. The genes are TRBV9 and TRBJ2-5; 7 bases agree with TRBD1. Sequenced input: PBMCs or T cells enriched from blood (not recorded which). The receptor was derived from a young woman who had been exposed to COVID-19. The CDR3 loop reads CASSVVFGRGETQYF. DNA for the CDR3: TGTGCCAGCAGCGTAGTTTTTGGCAGGGGGGAGACCCAGTACTTC.